These T cell receptor beta chains were read from a single sample in a study of blood T cell repertoires in COVID-19. The method was immunoSEQ multiplex PCR; TCRdb's version includes in-frame clones alone and lacks a portion of them. The sample lists around 80,000 clones; around nine tenths were seen once. The sequenced material came from peripheral blood. These receptors all stem from a man aged 55 to 69 with acute or convalescent COVID-19. Each CDR3 is given with its conserved first and last residue. The D gene is left open where the match is weak. Size is omitted from some rows. Given values are once, few, many or a class for expanded clones.

cdr3_nt,cdr3_aa,v_call,clone_size,j_call,d_call
TGTGCCAGCAGCACCGGGACAGGGGCAAACAATGAGCAGTTCTTC,CASSTGTGANNEQFF,TRBV7-3,NA,TRBJ2-1,TRBD1
TGCGCCAGCAGCCCTCAGGGGGCAGGGAACACTGAAGCTTTCTTT,CASSPQGAGNTEAFF,TRBV5-1,NA,TRBJ1-1,TRBD1
TGTGCCAGTAGTATGGGCCTCGGGACAGGACAATCACCCCTCCACTTT,CASSMGLGTGQSPLHF,TRBV19,NA,TRBJ1-6,TRBD1
TGCGCCAGCAGCTTGGCCGCAGGCTCCCTGGGCTACGAGCAGTACTTC,CASSLAAGSLGYEQYF,TRBV5-1,NA,TRBJ2-7,NA
TGTGCCAGCAGTCCCGGGACAGGGGAAGAGACCCAGTACTTC,CASSPGTGEETQYF,TRBV2,NA,TRBJ2-5,TRBD1
TGTGCCAGCAGCTTAGGTGCAGGTAGCGAGCAGTACTTC,CASSLGAGSEQYF,TRBV7-9,NA,TRBJ2-7,NA
TGTGCCAGCAGTTTGGGACAGGCGATCTACTTC,CASSLGQAIYF,TRBV27,NA,TRBJ2-4,TRBD1
TGTGCCAGCAGCCTAGATATGAACACTGAAGCTTTCTTT,CASSLDMNTEAFF,TRBV7-3,NA,TRBJ1-1,NA
TGTGCCAGCAGCTTATTCGAGGAGACCCAGTACTTC,CASSLFEETQYF,TRBV7-2,few,TRBJ2-5,NA
TGTGCCAGCAGTCAAGATCGGGATAATGAGCAGTTCTTC,CASSQDRDNEQFF,TRBV11-3,NA,TRBJ2-1,NA
TGTGCCAGCAGCCTCCTCCAAGGGGGGAACACTGAAGCTTTCTTT,CASSLLQGGNTEAFF,TRBV9,NA,TRBJ1-1,NA
TGTGCCAGCAGCTTAGGGGGCCTAGTGAACGAGCAGTACTTC,CASSLGGLVNEQYF,TRBV11-2,few,TRBJ2-7,NA
TGTGCCAGCAGTAACATACAGGGGGCAAACATTCAGTACTTC,CASSNIQGANIQYF,TRBV27,NA,TRBJ2-4,TRBD1
TGCGCCAGCAGCCGGACTAGCGGGGGGGCGAGTAACACCGGGGAGCTGTTTTTT,CASSRTSGGASNTGELFF,TRBV5-1,NA,TRBJ2-2,TRBD2
TGCGCCAGCAGCTTGTCGCAGGGCATCTACGAGCAGTACTTC,CASSLSQGIYEQYF,TRBV5-1,NA,TRBJ2-7,NA
TGTGCCAGCAGCACTCCAGGGTTGCATGGCTACACCTTC,CASSTPGLHGYTF,TRBV5-6,NA,TRBJ1-2,NA
TGTGCCAGCAGTGATATAAGGCCGGGTTCCTACGAGCAGTACTTC,CASSDIRPGSYEQYF,TRBV25-1,few,TRBJ2-7,NA
TGTGCCAGCAGTTTACGATCCCCCTTCGGGGACGAGCAGTACTTC,CASSLRSPFGDEQYF,TRBV27,once,TRBJ2-7,NA
TGTGCCAGCAGCCTCGGGGACTACTATGGCTACACCTTC,CASSLGDYYGYTF,TRBV5-8,few,TRBJ1-2,NA
TGTGCCAGCCTAACAGCGGGAGGACGTGAGCAGTTCTTC,CASLTAGGREQFF,TRBV6-5,NA,TRBJ2-1,TRBD2
TGTGCCAGCAGTCGCGACAGCTTCTCTGGAAACACCATATATTTT,CASSRDSFSGNTIYF,TRBV6-5,NA,TRBJ1-3,NA
TGCGCCAGCAGCGTGACACCGGGACAGGCGAATGAAAAACTGTTTTTT,CASSVTPGQANEKLFF,TRBV5-1,few,TRBJ1-4,TRBD1
TGTGCCAGCAGCTTAGCGGACAGAAGTCATTCACCCCTCCACTTT,CASSLADRSHSPLHF,TRBV11-2,NA,TRBJ1-6,NA
TGTGCCAGCAGTTACGATAACAGGGTGGGTCAGCCCCAGCATTTT,CASSYDNRVGQPQHF,TRBV6-2/TRBV6-3,NA,TRBJ1-5,NA
TGTGCCAGCAGCTTAGATTGGTCTAGCGGGAGCGAGCAGTACTTC,CASSLDWSSGSEQYF,TRBV11-2,NA,TRBJ2-7,TRBD2
TGCAGCGTTGAAGTAACTAGCCTTATCAACGAGCAGTACTTC,CSVEVTSLINEQYF,TRBV29-1,NA,TRBJ2-7,NA
TGTGCCAGCAGTATCCGGGACTTGGACACCGGGGAGCTGTTTTTT,CASSIRDLDTGELFF,TRBV6-5,NA,TRBJ2-2,NA
TGCGCCAGCAGCCGGACTGGGGGCGGCACCGGGGAGCTGTTTTTT,CASSRTGGGTGELFF,TRBV5-1,NA,TRBJ2-2,NA